The rows below give T cell receptor beta chains drawn from one sample of a study of blood T cell repertoires in COVID-19. Profiled with immunoSEQ multiplex PCR; TCRdb holds only in-frame clones, not every one. There are a few hundred thousand clones in the sample; roughly four fifths occur only once, and about 3.7% lies in the top ten. Material for sequencing was PBMCs or T cells enriched from blood (not recorded which). These receptors all come from a woman aged 55-75 years who had recovered from COVID-19. Each CDR3 is given with its conserved first and last residue. The D gene is left open where the match is weak. Expanded clones are given a class, and other clones once, few, many or no size at all.

v_gene	abundance	d_gene	j_gene	CDR3aa	CDR3nt
TRBV19	once	TRBD1	TRBJ2-7	CASSMMGQSYEQYF	TGTGCCAGTAGTATGATGGGACAGTCCTACGAGCAGTACTTC
TRBV19	few	NA	TRBJ1-6	CASSIGQGNSPLHF	TGTGCCAGTAGTATAGGGCAGGGCAATTCACCCCTCCACTTT
TRBV6-5	NA	TRBD1	TRBJ1-5	CASRPEGAGNQPQHF	TGTGCCAGCAGGCCGGAGGGGGCTGGGAATCAGCCCCAGCATTTT
TRBV7-2	NA	NA	TRBJ2-7	CASRGSGLESYEQYF	TGTGCCAGCCGTGGGAGTGGACTGGAATCCTACGAGCAGTACTTC
TRBV19	once	NA	TRBJ1-1	CASSGGMNTEAFF	TGTGCCAGTAGTGGCGGAATGAACACTGAAGCTTTCTTT
TRBV7-9	NA	NA	TRBJ2-7	CASSSQGYEQYF	TGTGCCAGCAGCTCACAGGGTTACGAGCAGTACTTC
TRBV13	NA	NA	TRBJ2-7	CASSLDSYEQYF	TGTGCCAGCAGCTTGGACAGCTACGAGCAGTACTTC
TRBV5-1	few	NA	TRBJ1-4	CASSLAAGRNEKLFF	TGCGCCAGCAGCTTGGCCGCAGGCCGAAATGAAAAACTGTTTTTT
TRBV14	NA	NA	TRBJ2-1	CASSQDLGSEQFF	TGTGCCAGCAGCCAAGATCTCGGTTCTGAGCAGTTCTTC
TRBV20-1	NA	TRBD1	TRBJ1-2	CSASFGTGFHGYTF	TGCAGTGCTAGTTTTGGGACAGGGTTTCATGGCTACACCTTC
TRBV13	NA	NA	TRBJ1-5	CASSSGGHANQPQHF	TGTGCCAGCAGCTCTGGGGGACACGCCAATCAGCCCCAGCATTTT
TRBV18	NA	NA	TRBJ2-5	CASSPPASGQETQYF	TGTGCCAGCTCACCACCGGCGTCGGGACAAGAGACCCAGTACTTC
TRBV20-1	NA	NA	TRBJ1-1	CSASRVMNTEAFF	TGCAGTGCTAGTCGAGTAATGAACACTGAAGCTTTCTTT
TRBV19	NA	NA	TRBJ1-2	CASSIDGGVNYGYTF	TGTGCCAGTAGTATAGATGGGGGCGTCAACTATGGCTACACCTTC
TRBV7-6	once	TRBD1	TRBJ2-2	CASSSRTGGEGGELFF	TGTGCCAGCAGCTCCCGGACAGGGGGCGAGGGCGGGGAGCTGTTTTTT
TRBV7-2	NA	NA	TRBJ2-3	CASSPRASTDTQYF	TGTGCCAGCAGCCCCAGGGCTAGCACAGATACGCAGTATTTT
TRBV6-5	NA	NA	TRBJ1-3	CASSRSRGTIYF	TGTGCCAGCAGTAGATCCCGGGGCACCATATATTTT
TRBV7-2	NA	NA	TRBJ2-1	CASSYLGASYNEQFF	TGTGCCAGCAGCTACCTGGGGGCCTCCTACAATGAGCAGTTCTTC
TRBV19	NA	TRBD1	TRBJ1-5	CASISIGQGNQPQHF	TGTGCCAGTATATCGATCGGACAGGGCAATCAGCCCCAGCATTTT
TRBV10-3	once	TRBD1	TRBJ1-2	CAISERDRYGYTF	TGTGCCATCAGTGAGCGGGACAGATATGGCTACACCTTC
TRBV5-5	NA	NA	TRBJ2-5	CASSLLPGQETQYF	TGTGCCAGCAGCTTGTTGCCAGGCCAGGAGACCCAGTACTTC
TRBV30	few	TRBD2	TRBJ2-1	CAWSWGILAGSHNEQFF	TGTGCCTGGAGTTGGGGGATACTAGCGGGGAGTCACAATGAGCAGTTCTTC
TRBV4-2	NA	TRBD1	TRBJ1-3	CASSQGGTGKGNTIYF	TGTGCCAGCAGCCAAGGTGGGACAGGCAAAGGAAACACCATATATTTT
TRBV19	NA	NA	TRBJ2-1	CASSIAVRRGWNEQFF	TGTGCCAGTAGTATAGCCGTAAGAAGGGGGTGGAATGAGCAGTTCTTC
TRBV2	NA	NA	TRBJ2-1	CASKEGNVWGEQFF	TGTGCCAGCAAGGAGGGAAACGTTTGGGGTGAGCAGTTCTTC
TRBV14	NA	NA	TRBJ2-3	CASSQIGELGTDTQYF	TGTGCCAGCAGCCAAATCGGGGAGCTCGGAACAGATACGCAGTATTTT
TRBV7-2	NA	TRBD1	TRBJ1-1	CASSPGGQGRTEAFF	TGTGCCAGCAGCCCAGGGGGACAGGGTCGGACTGAAGCTTTCTTT
TRBV7-2	NA	TRBD2	TRBJ2-1	CASSFAGGPNEQFF	TGTGCCAGCAGCTTCGCGGGGGGGCCCAATGAGCAGTTCTTC
TRBV10-3	NA	NA	TRBJ1-4	CAISGYGEIGTNEKLFF	TGTGCCATCAGTGGCTACGGGGAAATAGGGACTAATGAAAAACTGTTTTTT
TRBV5-5	NA	TRBD2	TRBJ2-7	CASSGRGGDDEQYF	TGTGCCAGCAGCGGGAGGGGAGGGGACGACGAGCAGTACTTC
TRBV27	NA	NA	TRBJ1-2	CASSPRLGAEYGYTF	TGTGCCAGCAGTCCAAGGCTCGGAGCCGAATATGGCTACACCTTC
TRBV3-1/TRBV3-2	NA	NA	TRBJ2-7	CASSQPRRGYRSSYEQYF	TGTGCCAGCAGCCAACCTCGGCGGGGCTACCGTAGCTCCTACGAGCAGTACTTC
TRBV19	NA	NA	TRBJ1-1	CASGQFNMNTEAFF	TGTGCCAGCGGACAGTTCAATATGAACACTGAAGCTTTCTTT
TRBV4-3	NA	NA	TRBJ1-6	CASSQEFGVNSPLHF	TGCGCCAGCAGCCAAGAGTTCGGGGTTAATTCACCCCTCCACTTT
TRBV5-1	NA	TRBD1	TRBJ1-2	CASSSGQGNGYTF	TGCGCCAGCAGCTCAGGACAGGGGAATGGCTACACCTTC
TRBV10-3	few	NA	TRBJ1-1	CAISDDRNTEAFF	TGTGCCATCAGTGATGACAGAAACACTGAAGCTTTCTTT
TRBV10-3	NA	TRBD2	TRBJ2-5	CASRTSGKEETQYF	TGTGCCTCCAGGACTAGCGGGAAAGAAGAGACCCAGTACTTC
TRBV24-1	NA	TRBD1	TRBJ2-1	CATSDRTGNEQFF	TGTGCCACCAGTGACCGGACAGGGAATGAGCAGTTCTTC
TRBV7-6	NA	TRBD1	TRBJ1-5	CASSLGGDRRNQPQHF	TGTGCCAGCAGCTTAGGAGGGGACAGGCGTAATCAGCCCCAGCATTTT
TRBV5-1	NA	TRBD2	TRBJ2-1	CASSRGLADNEQFF	TGCGCCAGCAGCAGAGGACTAGCGGACAATGAGCAGTTCTTC
TRBV29-1	NA	NA	TRBJ1-5	CSVAGPQPQHF	TGCAGCGTTGCAGGGCCTCAGCCCCAGCATTTT
TRBV4-3	NA	NA	TRBJ1-5	CASSQDSGNQPQHF	TGCGCCAGCAGCCAAGACAGTGGCAATCAGCCCCAGCATTTT
TRBV19	NA	NA	TRBJ2-1	CASSIWSSGHNEQFF	TGTGCCAGTAGTATTTGGAGTAGCGGTCACAATGAGCAGTTCTTC
TRBV7-9	NA	NA	TRBJ1-4	CASSLVAGRANEKLFF	TGTGCCAGCAGCTTAGTCGCCGGGAGAGCTAATGAAAAACTGTTTTTT
TRBV6-2/TRBV6-3	NA	NA	TRBJ1-1	CASRPYFTEAFF	TGTGCCAGCAGACCTTACTTCACTGAAGCTTTCTTT
TRBV6-2/TRBV6-3	NA	NA	TRBJ2-1	CASSYIGKNEQFF	TGTGCCAGCAGTTACATCGGGAAGAATGAGCAGTTCTTC
TRBV5-1	NA	NA	TRBJ2-3	CASSFGAASTDTQYF	TGCGCCAGCAGCTTTGGGGCAGCCAGCACAGATACGCAGTATTTT
TRBV9	once	NA	TRBJ1-5	CASSVSEQGKWGNQPQHF	TGTGCCAGCAGCGTATCGGAACAGGGTAAATGGGGCAATCAGCCCCAGCATTTT
TRBV12-5	NA	TRBD1	TRBJ1-4	CASGLGNRGNNEKLFF	TGTGCTAGTGGTTTGGGTAACAGGGGGAATAATGAAAAACTGTTTTTT
TRBV2	NA	TRBD1	TRBJ1-4	CASSDRGLANEKLFF	TGTGCCAGCAGTGACAGGGGGCTTGCTAATGAAAAACTGTTTTTT
TRBV7-2	NA	NA	TRBJ1-1	CASRRQLNTEAFF	TGTGCCAGCAGAAGACAGTTGAACACTGAAGCTTTCTTT